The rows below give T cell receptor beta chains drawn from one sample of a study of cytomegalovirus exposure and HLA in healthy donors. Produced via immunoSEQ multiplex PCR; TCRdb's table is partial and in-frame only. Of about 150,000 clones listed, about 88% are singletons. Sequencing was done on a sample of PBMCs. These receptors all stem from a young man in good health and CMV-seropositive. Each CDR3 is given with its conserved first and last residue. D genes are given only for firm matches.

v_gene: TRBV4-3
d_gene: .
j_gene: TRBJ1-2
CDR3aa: CASSQARLGGSVISGYTF
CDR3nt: TGCGCCAGCAGCCAAGCCCGACTTGGCGGGAGTGTTATCTCTGGCTACACCTTC

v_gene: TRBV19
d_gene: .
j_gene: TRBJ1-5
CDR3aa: CASAQGREQPQHF
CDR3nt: TGTGCCAGTGCACAGGGAAGAGAACAGCCCCAGCATTTT

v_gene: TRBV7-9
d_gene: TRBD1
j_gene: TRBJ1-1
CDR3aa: CASTHQGVNTEAFF
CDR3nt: TGTGCCAGCACCCACCAGGGGGTGAACACTGAAGCTTTCTTT

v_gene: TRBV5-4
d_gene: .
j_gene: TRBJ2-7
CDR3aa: CASSLPGTLPYEQYF
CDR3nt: TGTGCCAGCAGCTTGCCCGGGACACTACCCTACGAGCAGTACTTC

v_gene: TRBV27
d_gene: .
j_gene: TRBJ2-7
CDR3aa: CASSFGPGGAYEQYF
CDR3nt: .

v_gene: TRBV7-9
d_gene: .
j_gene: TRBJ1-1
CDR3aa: CASSFSQNTEAFF
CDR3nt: TGTGCCAGCAGCTTTTCACAGAACACTGAAGCTTTCTTT

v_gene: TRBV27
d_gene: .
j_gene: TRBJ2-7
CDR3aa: CASRYDRNHEQYF
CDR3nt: TGTGCCAGCCGCTACGACAGGAACCACGAGCAGTACTTC

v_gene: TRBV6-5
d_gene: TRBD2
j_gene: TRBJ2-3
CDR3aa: CASSRLAGRDTQYF
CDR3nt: TGTGCCAGCAGTAGACTAGCGGGAAGAGATACGCAGTATTTT

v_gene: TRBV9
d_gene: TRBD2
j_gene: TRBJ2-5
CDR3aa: CASSVRGLAGPGETQYF
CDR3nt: TGTGCCAGCAGCGTGCGCGGGCTAGCGGGGCCTGGAGAGACCCAGTACTTC

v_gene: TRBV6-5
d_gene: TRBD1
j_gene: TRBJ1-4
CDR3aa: CASSPKGADNEKLFF
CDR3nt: TGTGCCAGCAGCCCCAAGGGGGCAGATAATGAAAAACTGTTTTTT

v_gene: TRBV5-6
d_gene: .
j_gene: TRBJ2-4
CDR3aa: CASSSQGVEYF
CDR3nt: TGTGCCAGCAGCTCACAGGGAGTGGAGTACTTC

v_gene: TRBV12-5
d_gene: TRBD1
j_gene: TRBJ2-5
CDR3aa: CASGWTGEETQYF
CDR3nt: TGTGCTAGTGGTTGGACAGGGGAAGAGACCCAGTACTTC

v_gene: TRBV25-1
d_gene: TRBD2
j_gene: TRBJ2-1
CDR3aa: CASIGLAAFNEQFF
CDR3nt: TGTGCCAGCATTGGACTAGCGGCCTTCAATGAGCAGTTCTTC

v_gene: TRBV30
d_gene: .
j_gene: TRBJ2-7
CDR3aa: CAWSVLERAPYEQYF
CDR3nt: TGTGCCTGGAGTGTACTAGAGCGGGCCCCCTACGAGCAGTACTTC

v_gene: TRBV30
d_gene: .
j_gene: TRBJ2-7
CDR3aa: CAWIRPGHYEQYF
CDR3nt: TGTGCCTGGATACGCCCAGGGCACTACGAGCAGTACTTC

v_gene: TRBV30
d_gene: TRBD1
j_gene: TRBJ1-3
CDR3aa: CAWSVRGQFSGNTIYF
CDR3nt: TGTGCCTGGAGTGTACGGGGACAGTTCTCTGGAAACACCATATATTTT

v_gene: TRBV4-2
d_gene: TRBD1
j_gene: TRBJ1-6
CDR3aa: CASSQPAQGGSPLHF
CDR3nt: TGTGCCAGCAGCCAGCCAGCGCAGGGGGGATCACCCCTCCACTTT

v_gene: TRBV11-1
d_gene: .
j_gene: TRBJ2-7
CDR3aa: CASGVLGEQYF
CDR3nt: TGTGCCAGCGGAGTTTTGGGCGAGCAGTACTTC

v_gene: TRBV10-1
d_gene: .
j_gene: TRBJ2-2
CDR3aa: CASSEQGGPTGELFF
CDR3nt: TGCGCCAGCAGTGAGCAAGGGGGACCCACCGGGGAGCTGTTTTTT

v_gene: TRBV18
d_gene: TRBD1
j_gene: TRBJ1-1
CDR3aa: CASQIEGAVQTFF
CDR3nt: TGTGCCAGCCAAATCGAGGGGGCGGTGCAAACTTTCTTT

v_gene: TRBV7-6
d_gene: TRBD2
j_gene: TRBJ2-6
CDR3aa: CASSSTSGRASGANVLTF
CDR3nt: TGTGCCAGCAGCTCGACTAGCGGGAGGGCATCTGGGGCCAACGTCCTGACTTTC

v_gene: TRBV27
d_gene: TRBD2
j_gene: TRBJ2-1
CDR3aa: CASSLTSGGAGEQFF
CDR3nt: TGTGCCAGCAGTTTAACCAGCGGGGGGGCCGGAGAGCAGTTCTTC

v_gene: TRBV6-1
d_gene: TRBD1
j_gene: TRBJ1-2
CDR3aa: CASSETGTGVGYTF
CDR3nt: TGTGCCAGCAGTGAAACCGGGACAGGGGTCGGCTACACCTTC

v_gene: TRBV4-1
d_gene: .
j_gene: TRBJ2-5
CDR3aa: CASSQDGVRQETQYF
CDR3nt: TGCGCCAGCAGCCAAGACGGGGTGCGACAAGAGACCCAGTACTTC

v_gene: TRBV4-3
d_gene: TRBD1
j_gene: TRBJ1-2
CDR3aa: CASSLRPGQGLFNYTF
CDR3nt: TGCGCCAGCAGCCTCCGACCGGGACAGGGGCTTTTTAACTACACCTTC

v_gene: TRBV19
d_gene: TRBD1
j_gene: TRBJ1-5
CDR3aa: CASSTAGQGKGGQPQHF
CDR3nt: TGTGCCAGTAGTACCGCGGGACAGGGAAAAGGGGGACAGCCCCAGCATTTT

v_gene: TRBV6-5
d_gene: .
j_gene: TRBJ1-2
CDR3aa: CASRPRGAGGYTF
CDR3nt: TGTGCCAGCAGGCCCCGGGGGGCGGGCGGCTACACCTTC